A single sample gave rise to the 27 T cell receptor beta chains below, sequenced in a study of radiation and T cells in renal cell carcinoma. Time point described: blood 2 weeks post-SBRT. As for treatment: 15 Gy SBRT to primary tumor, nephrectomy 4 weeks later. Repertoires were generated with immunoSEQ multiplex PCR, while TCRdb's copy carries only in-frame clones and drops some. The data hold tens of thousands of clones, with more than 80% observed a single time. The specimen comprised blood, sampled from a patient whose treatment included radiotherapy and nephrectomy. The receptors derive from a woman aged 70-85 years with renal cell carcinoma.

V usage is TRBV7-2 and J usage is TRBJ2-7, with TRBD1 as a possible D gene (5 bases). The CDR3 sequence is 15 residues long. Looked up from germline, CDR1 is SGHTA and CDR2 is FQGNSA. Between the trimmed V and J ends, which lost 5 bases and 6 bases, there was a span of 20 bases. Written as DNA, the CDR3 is TGTGCCAGCAGCCAAGGGGTAGGACCCCATAGCGAGCAGTACTTC. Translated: CASSQGVGPHSEQYF.

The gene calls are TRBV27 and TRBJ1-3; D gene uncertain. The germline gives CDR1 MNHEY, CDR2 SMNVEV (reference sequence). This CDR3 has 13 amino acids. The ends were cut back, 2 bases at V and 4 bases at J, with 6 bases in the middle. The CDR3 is CASSLARGNTIYF. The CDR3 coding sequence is TGTGCCAGCAGTTTAGCGAGAGGAAACACCATATATTTT.

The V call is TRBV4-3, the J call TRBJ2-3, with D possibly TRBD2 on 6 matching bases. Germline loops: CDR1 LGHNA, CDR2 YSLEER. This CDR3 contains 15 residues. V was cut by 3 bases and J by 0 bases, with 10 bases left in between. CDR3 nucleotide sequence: TGCGCCAGCAGCCACTTAGCGGAAAGCACAGATACGCAGTATTTT. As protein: CASSHLAESTDTQYF.

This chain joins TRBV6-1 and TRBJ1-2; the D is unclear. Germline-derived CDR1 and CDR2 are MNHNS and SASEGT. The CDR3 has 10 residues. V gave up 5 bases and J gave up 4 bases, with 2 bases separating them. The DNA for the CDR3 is TGTGCCAGCAGTTTCTATGGCTACACCTTC. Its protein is CASSFYGYTF.

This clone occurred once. CDR3 coding DNA: TGTGCCAGCAGCGTAGGGGCCGCAATCACCGGGGAGCTGTTTTTT. Amino acid sequence: CASSVGAAITGELFF. The rearrangement uses TRBV9 and TRBJ2-2; D ambiguous. The germline V gene encodes CDR1 SGDLS and CDR2 YYNGEE. The germline V and J ends were trimmed by 0 bases and 4 bases, with 10 bases remaining between them. The CDR3 loop spans 15 amino acids.

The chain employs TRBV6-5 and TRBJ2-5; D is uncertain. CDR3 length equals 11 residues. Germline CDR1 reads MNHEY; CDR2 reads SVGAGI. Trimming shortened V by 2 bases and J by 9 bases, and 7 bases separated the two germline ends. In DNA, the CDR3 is TGTGCCAGCAGTTACGGGAATTCCCAGTACTTC. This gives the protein CASSYGNSQYF.

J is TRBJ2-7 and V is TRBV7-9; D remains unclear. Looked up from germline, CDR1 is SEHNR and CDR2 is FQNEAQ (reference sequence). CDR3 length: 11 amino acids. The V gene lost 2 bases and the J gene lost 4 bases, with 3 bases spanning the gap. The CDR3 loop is CASSLSYEQYF. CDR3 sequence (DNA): TGTGCCAGCAGCTTATCATACGAGCAGTACTTC.

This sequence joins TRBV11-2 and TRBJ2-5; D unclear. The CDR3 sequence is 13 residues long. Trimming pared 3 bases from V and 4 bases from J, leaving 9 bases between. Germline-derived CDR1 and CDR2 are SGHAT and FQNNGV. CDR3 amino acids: CASSFGIGETQYF. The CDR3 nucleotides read TGTGCCAGCAGCTTTGGTATAGGAGAGACCCAGTACTTC.

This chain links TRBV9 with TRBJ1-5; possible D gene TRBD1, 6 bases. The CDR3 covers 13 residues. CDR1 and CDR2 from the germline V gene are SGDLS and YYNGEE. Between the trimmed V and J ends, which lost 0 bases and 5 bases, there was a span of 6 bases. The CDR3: CASSVEGDQPQHF. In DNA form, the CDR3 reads TGTGCCAGCAGCGTAGAGGGGGATCAGCCCCAGCATTTT.

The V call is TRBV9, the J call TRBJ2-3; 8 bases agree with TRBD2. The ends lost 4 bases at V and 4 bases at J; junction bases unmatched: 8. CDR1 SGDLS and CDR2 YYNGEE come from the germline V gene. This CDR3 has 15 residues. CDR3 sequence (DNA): TGTGCCAGCAGCACCCGAGCGGGGGACTCAGATACGCAGTATTTT. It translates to CASSTRAGDSDTQYF.

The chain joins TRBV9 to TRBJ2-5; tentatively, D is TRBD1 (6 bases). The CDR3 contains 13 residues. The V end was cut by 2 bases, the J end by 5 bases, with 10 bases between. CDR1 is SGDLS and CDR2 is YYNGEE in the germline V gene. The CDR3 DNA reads TGTGCCAGCAGCGTGGGGCAGGGGGAGACCCAGTACTTC. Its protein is CASSVGQGETQYF.

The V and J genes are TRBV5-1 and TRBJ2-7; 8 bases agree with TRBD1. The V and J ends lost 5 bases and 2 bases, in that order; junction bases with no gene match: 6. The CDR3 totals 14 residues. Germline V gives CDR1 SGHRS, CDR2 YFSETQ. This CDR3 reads CASSTGQEPYEQYF. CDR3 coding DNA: TGCGCCAGCAGTACGGGACAGGAGCCCTACGAGCAGTACTTC.

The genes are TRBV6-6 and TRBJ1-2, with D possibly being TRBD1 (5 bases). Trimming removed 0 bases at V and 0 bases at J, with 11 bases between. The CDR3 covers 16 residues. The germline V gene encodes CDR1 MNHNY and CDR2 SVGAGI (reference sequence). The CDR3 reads CASSYSGGGPNYGYTF. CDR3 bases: TGTGCCAGCAGTTACTCCGGCGGGGGTCCTAACTATGGCTACACCTTC.

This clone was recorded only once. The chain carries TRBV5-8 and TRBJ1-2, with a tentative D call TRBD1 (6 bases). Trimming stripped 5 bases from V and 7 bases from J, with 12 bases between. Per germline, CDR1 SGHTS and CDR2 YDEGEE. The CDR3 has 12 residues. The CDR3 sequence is CASRPGGRGYTF. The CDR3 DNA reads TGTGCCAGCAGACCCGGGGGCCGTGGCTACACCTTC.

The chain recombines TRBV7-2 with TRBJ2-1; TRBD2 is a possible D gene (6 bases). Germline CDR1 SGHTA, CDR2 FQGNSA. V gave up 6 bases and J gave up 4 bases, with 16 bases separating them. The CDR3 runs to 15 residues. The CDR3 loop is CASRMPGLHYNEQFF. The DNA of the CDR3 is TGTGCCAGCAGGATGCCGGGACTCCATTACAATGAGCAGTTCTTC. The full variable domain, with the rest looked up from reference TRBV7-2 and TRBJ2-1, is GAGVSQSPSNKVTEKGKDVELRCDPISGHTALYWYRQSLGQGLEFLIYFQGNSAPDKSGLPSDRFSAERTGGSVSTLTIQRTQQEDSAVYLCASRMPGLHYNEQFFGPGTRLTVL.

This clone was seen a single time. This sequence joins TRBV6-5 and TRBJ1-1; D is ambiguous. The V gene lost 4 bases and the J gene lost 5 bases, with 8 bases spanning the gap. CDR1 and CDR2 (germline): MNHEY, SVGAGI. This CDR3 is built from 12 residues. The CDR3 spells CASSSMRTEAFF. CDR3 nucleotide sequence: TGTGCCAGCAGTTCGATGAGGACTGAAGCTTTCTTT.

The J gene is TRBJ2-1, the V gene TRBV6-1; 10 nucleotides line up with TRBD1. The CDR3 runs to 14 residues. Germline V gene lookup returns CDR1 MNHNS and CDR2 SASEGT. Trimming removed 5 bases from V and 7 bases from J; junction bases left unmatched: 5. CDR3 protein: CASSPGQGINEQFF. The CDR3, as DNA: TGTGCCAGCAGTCCGGGACAGGGGATAAATGAGCAGTTCTTC.

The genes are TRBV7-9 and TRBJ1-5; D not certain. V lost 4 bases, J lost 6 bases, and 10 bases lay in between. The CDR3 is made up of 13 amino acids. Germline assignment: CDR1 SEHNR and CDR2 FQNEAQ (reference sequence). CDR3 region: CASSSGTVQPQHF. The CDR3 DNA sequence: TGTGCCAGCAGCTCCGGAACGGTTCAGCCCCAGCATTTT.

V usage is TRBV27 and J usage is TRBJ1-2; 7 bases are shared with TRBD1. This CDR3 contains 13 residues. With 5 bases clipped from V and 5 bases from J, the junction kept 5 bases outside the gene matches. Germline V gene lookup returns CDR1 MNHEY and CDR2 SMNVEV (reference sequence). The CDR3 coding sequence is TGTGCCAGCAGTCCACAGGGGATTTATGGCTACACCTTC. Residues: CASSPQGIYGYTF.

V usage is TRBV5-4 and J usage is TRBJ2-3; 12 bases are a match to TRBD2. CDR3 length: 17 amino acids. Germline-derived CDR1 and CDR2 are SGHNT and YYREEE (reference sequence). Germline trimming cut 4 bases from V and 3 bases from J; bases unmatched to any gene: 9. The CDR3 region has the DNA TGTGCCAGCAGCCCAAAACTAGCGGGGGGCCCAACAGATACGCAGTATTTT. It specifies CASSPKLAGGPTDTQYF.

CDR3 sequence: CAAIQGILYEQYF. Written as DNA, the CDR3 is TGTGCCGCGATACAGGGGATCCTGTACGAGCAGTACTTC. This chain connects TRBV30 to TRBJ2-7; TRBD1 agrees at 7 bases. Per the germline V gene, CDR1 is GTSNPN and CDR2 is SVGIG (reference sequence). The CDR3 has 13 residues. V lost 8 bases to trimming and J lost 4 bases; unmatched junction nucleotides: 11.

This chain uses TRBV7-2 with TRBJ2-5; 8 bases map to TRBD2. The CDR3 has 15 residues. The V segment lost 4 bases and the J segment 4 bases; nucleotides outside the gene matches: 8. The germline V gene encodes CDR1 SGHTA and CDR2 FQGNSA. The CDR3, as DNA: TGTGCCAGCAGCTGGGGACCGACTAGCGCAGAGACCCAGTACTTC. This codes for CASSWGPTSAETQYF.

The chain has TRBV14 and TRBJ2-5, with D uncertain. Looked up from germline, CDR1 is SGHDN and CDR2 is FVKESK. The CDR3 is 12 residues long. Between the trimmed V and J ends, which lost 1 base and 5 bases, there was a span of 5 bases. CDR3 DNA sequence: TGTGCCAGCAGCCAAGGCTCGGAGACCCAGTACTTC. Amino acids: CASSQGSETQYF.

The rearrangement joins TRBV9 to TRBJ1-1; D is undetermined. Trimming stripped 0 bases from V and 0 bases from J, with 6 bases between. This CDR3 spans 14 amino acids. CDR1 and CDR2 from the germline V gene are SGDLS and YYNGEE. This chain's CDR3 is CASSVGVMNTEAFF. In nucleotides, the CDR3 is TGTGCCAGCAGCGTAGGAGTTATGAACACTGAAGCTTTCTTT.

The CDR3 sequence: CASSYSGQDNYGYTF. The CDR3, as DNA: TGTGCCAGCAGTTACTCGGGACAGGACAACTATGGCTACACCTTC. The genes are TRBV6-9 and TRBJ1-2, with TRBD1 matching 8 bases. CDR1 MNHGY and CDR2 SVAAGI come from the germline V gene. The CDR3 has 15 amino acids. The ends lost 3 bases at V and 2 bases at J; junction bases unmatched: 5.

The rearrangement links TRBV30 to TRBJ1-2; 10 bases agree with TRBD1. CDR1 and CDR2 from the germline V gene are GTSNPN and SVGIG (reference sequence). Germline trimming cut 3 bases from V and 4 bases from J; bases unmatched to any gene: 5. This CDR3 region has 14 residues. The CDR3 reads CAWSRDRGGYGYTF. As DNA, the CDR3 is TGTGCCTGGAGCCGGGACAGGGGTGGCTATGGCTACACCTTC.

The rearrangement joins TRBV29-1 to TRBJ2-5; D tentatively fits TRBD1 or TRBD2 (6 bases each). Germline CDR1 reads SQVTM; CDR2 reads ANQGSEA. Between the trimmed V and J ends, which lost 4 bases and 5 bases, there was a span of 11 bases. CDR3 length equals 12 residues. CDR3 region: CSVGRGPETQYF. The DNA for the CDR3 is TGCAGCGTTGGTCGGGGGCCGGAGACCCAGTACTTC. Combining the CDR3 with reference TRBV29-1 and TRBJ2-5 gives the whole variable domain SAVISQKPSRDICQRGTSLTIQCQVDSQVTMMFWYRQQPGQSLTLIATANQGSEATYESGFVIDKFPISRPNLTFSTLTVSNMSPEDSSIYLCSVGRGPETQYFGPGTRLLVL.